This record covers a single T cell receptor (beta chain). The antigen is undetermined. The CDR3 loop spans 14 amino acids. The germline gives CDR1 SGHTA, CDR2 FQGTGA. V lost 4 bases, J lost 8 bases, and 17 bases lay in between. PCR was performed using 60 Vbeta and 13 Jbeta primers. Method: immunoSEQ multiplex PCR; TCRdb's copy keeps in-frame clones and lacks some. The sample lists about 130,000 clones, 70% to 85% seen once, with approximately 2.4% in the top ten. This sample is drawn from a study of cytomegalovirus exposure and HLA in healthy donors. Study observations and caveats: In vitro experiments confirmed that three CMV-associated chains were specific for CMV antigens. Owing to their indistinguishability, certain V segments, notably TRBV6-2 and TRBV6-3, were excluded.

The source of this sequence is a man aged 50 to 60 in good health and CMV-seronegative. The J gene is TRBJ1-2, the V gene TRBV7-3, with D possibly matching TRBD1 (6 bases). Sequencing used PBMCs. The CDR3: CASSSGQSRVGYTF. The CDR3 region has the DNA TGTGCCAGCAGCTCTGGACAGTCGAGAGTAGGCTACACCTTC.